Below, 12 T cell receptor beta chains from the same sample are listed, as sequenced in a study of blood T cell repertoires in COVID-19. Sequencing was performed with immunoSEQ multiplex PCR; in TCRdb, only in-frame clones are kept and a portion is missing. This sample yields some 100,000 clones, of which approximately 81% are seen a single time; 4.4% belongs to the top ten. Sequenced sample: peripheral blood. These receptors were obtained from a man in his sixties with acute or convalescent COVID-19.

J is TRBJ2-7 and V is TRBV3-1 (or the pseudogene TRBV3-2); D uncertain. V shed 2 bases and J shed 6 bases, with 5 bases lying between them. CDR1 and CDR2 from the germline V gene are LGHDT and YNNKEL (reference sequence). The CDR3 loop spans 11 amino acids. The CDR3 nucleotides read TGTGCCAGCAGCCAATCTTTCGAGCAGTACTTC. This codes for CASSQSFEQYF.

The J gene is TRBJ2-2, the V gene TRBV5-1, with 7 bases aligning to TRBD1. CDR1 and CDR2 from the germline V gene are SGHRS and YFSETQ. This CDR3 contains 14 residues. J was trimmed by 6 bases and V by 0 bases; bases with no gene match: 2. In nucleotides, the CDR3 is TGCGCCAGCAGCTTGGGACAGGGCCCCGGGGAGCTGTTTTTT. It yields the protein CASSLGQGPGELFF.

The V gene is TRBV10-3, the J gene TRBJ2-7, with 8 bases fitting TRBD2. Per germline, CDR1 ENHRY and CDR2 SYGVKD. With V trimmed by 7 bases and J by 1 base, 9 bases remained unmatched. The CDR3 consists of 15 residues. This CDR3 reads CAITPTSEISYEQYF. The CDR3 DNA reads as TGTGCCATCACGCCGACTAGCGAAATTTCCTACGAGCAGTACTTC.

This rearrangement joins TRBV4-2 to TRBJ1-5; D perhaps matches TRBD1 (5 bases). V lost 0 bases and J 4 bases, leaving 13 bases between the germline ends. This CDR3 contains 16 residues. Germline loops: CDR1 LGHNA, CDR2 YNFKEQ. CDR3 loop: CASSQDDEGLNQPQHF. CDR3 in DNA: TGTGCCAGCAGCCAAGATGACGAGGGACTAAATCAGCCCCAGCATTTT.

The V call is TRBV7-3, the J call TRBJ2-5; 8 bases fit TRBD1. Germline CDR1 SGHTA, CDR2 FQGTGA. This CDR3 has 18 residues. After removal of 1 base from V and 5 bases from J, the junction contained 15 bases not matched to a gene. This CDR3 reads CASSLRGRNQGAIETQYF. The CDR3 DNA reads as TGTGCCAGCAGCTTAAGAGGGCGAAACCAGGGGGCTATTGAGACCCAGTACTTC. The full variable domain, completed using reference TRBV7-3 and TRBJ2-5, is GAGVSQTPSNKVTEKGKYVELRCDPISGHTALYWYRQSLGQGPEFLIYFQGTGAADDSGLPNDRFFAVRPEGSVSTLKIQRTERGDSAVYLCASSLRGRNQGAIETQYFGPGTRLLVL.

V and J are TRBV18 and TRBJ2-2; unclear D gene. CDR3 length equals 16 residues. Germline V lookup: CDR1 KGHSH, CDR2 LQKENI. Between the trimmed V and J ends, which lost 1 base and 3 bases, there was a span of 12 bases. The CDR3 DNA reads TGTGCCAGCTCACCACTTCTATCTGCATACACCGGGGAGCTGTTTTTT. This sequence encodes CASSPLLSAYTGELFF.

This chain uses TRBV5-8 with TRBJ1-3; no firm D call. Germline CDR1 and CDR2: SGHTS and YDEGEE. Trimming removed 4 bases from V and 4 bases from J, with 6 bases in between. The CDR3 contains 12 residues. This CDR3 reads CASSATGNTIYF. As DNA, the CDR3 is TGTGCCAGCAGCGCCACAGGAAACACCATATATTTT. Based on the CDR3 plus reference TRBV5-8 and TRBJ1-3, the full variable domain is EAGVTQSPTHLIKTRGQQATLRCSPISGHTSVYWYQQALGLGLQFLLWYDEGEERNRGNFPPRFSGRQFPNYSSELNVNALELEDSALYLCASSATGNTIYFGEGSWLTVV.

The V call is TRBV15, the J call TRBJ2-1, with 8 bases fitting TRBD2. The junction had 5 bases not matched to a gene; V was cut back by 0 bases and J by 4 bases. Germline V gene data show CDR1 as LNHNV and CDR2 as YYDKDF (reference sequence). This CDR3 region has 16 residues. This CDR3 reads CATSRDLLAAYNEQFF. CDR3 bases: TGTGCCACCAGCAGAGATCTACTAGCGGCTTACAATGAGCAGTTCTTC.

This clone was found a few times. The rearrangement links TRBV11-2 to TRBJ1-4; 7 bases line up with TRBD1. J gave up 7 bases and V 5 bases, and 4 bases lay outside the gene matches. Germline CDR1 is SGHAT and CDR2 is FQNNGV. This CDR3 is built from 13 residues. The CDR3 spells CASSTRGFEKLFF. CDR3 nucleotides: TGTGCCAGCAGCACCAGGGGGTTTGAAAAACTGTTTTTT.

This clone was recorded a few times. V gene TRBV29-1 combines with J gene TRBJ2-7, with D perhaps TRBD1 (6 bases). Germline CDR1 is SQVTM and CDR2 is ANQGSEA. V gave up 7 bases and J gave up 7 bases, with 23 bases separating them. This CDR3 is built from 14 residues. In DNA form, the CDR3 reads TGCAGCGCCATAGGGGACACTATAATAGGGGAGCAGTACTTC. Its protein is CSAIGDTIIGEQYF.

The chain has TRBV6-5 and TRBJ1-1; 8 bases line up with TRBD1. The CDR3 consists of 16 residues. V lost 4 bases to trimming and J lost 1 base; unmatched junction nucleotides: 8. The germline V gene encodes CDR1 MNHEY and CDR2 SVGAGI. The CDR3 is CASSFRQGWRNTEAFF. DNA of the CDR3: TGTGCCAGCAGTTTTCGACAGGGGTGGAGGAACACTGAAGCTTTCTTT.

This chain connects TRBV14 to TRBJ2-7; D gene ambiguous. The germline V and J ends were trimmed by 5 bases and 1 base, with 18 bases remaining between them. The CDR3 extends over 16 amino acids. Germline-derived CDR1 and CDR2 are SGHDN and FVKESK. The CDR3 loop reads CASSSRGVYKSYEQYF. CDR3 coding DNA: TGTGCCAGCAGCTCTCGAGGTGTTTATAAGTCCTACGAGCAGTACTTC.